The clone carrying this TCR beta chain was observed a single time. The CDR3 spans 12 residues. V was trimmed by 3 bases and J by 9 bases, leaving 10 bases between them. In germline, CDR1 is SGHDT, CDR2 YYEEEE. These data belong to a study of regulatory T cells in long-lasting Graves disease. The authors built TCR beta libraries using iRepertoire HTBI primers and Arm-PCR of CDR3 regions. TCRdb re-analysed the multiplex PCR reads in MiXCR, keeping a single row per CDR3 protein. In the table there are about 620,000 distinct CDR3 sequences, roughly 16% of which are singletons. The sample's time point: newly diagnosed GD, antithyroid drugs for less than 3 months. Construction of the TCR library relied on RNA isolated from PBMCs. These data are also associated with another study on T cells in Graves' hyperthyroidism and ophthalmopathy.

Specimen: peripheral blood mononuclear cells (PBMCs), collected at new diagnosis, from a patient treated with antithyroid drugs. This chain joins TRBV5-6 and TRBJ1-5; D not resolved. The source is a woman in her 30s with Graves disease. The CDR3 spells CASSSFSGPQHF. CDR3 in DNA: TGTGCCAGCAGCTCCTTTTCCGGGCCCCAGCATTTT.